These 16 T cell receptor beta chains were all obtained from the same sample, sequenced in a study of shared clonotypes between healthy human individuals. Data came from immunoSEQ multiplex PCR; TCRdb stores just in-frame clones and leaves some out. The sample contains 2.3 million or so clones, more than 80% of which appear only once. The specimen sequenced was naive CD4+ T cells from PBMCs. Subset denoted: CD45RA+ positively selected. The receptors derive from a man younger than 35 in good health. Some clones in this sample may be carry-over from other donors' samples.

J is TRBJ1-1 and V is TRBV2; D unclear. The length of the CDR3 is 13 residues. The ends were cut back, 4 bases at V and 4 bases at J, with 10 bases in the middle. The germline gives CDR1 SNHLY, CDR2 FYNNEI. The CDR3 DNA follows: TGTGCCAGCAGTGGGAGGATGGGCACTGAAGCTTTCTTT. Translating gives CASSGRMGTEAFF.

This clone appeared once. J is TRBJ2-7 and V is TRBV28; D gene unclear. Germline V lookup: CDR1 MDHEN, CDR2 SYDVKM. V lost 2 bases and J 6 bases, leaving 8 bases between the germline ends. The CDR3 is 12 amino acids. In DNA, the CDR3 is TGTGCCAGCAGTTTACAGTCCACCGAGCAGTACTTC. Translation gives CASSLQSTEQYF.

The chain couples TRBV27 to TRBJ2-7, with 8 bases lining up with TRBD2. V gave up 5 bases and J gave up 5 bases; unmatched junction bases: 5. Germline V lookup: CDR1 MNHEY, CDR2 SMNVEV (reference sequence). The CDR3 is 13 amino acids. The CDR3 reads CASSTRGGDEQYF. CDR3 nucleotide sequence: TGTGCCAGCAGTACCCGGGGGGGGGACGAGCAGTACTTC.

The chain has TRBV6-6 and TRBJ2-1; 10 bases fit TRBD2. Germline V CDR1 and CDR2: MNHNY, SVGAGI (reference sequence). This CDR3 has 15 residues. V lost 6 bases and J lost 10; bases outside the gene matches: 12. The CDR3 DNA follows: TGTGCCAGCAGAATATCCGGGACTAGCGAACGGGAGCAGTTCTTC. This sequence encodes CASRISGTSEREQFF.

The chain joins TRBV7-3 to TRBJ1-5; D is possibly TRBD1 (5 bases). This CDR3 is built from 18 residues. The germline CDR1 and CDR2 sequences are SGHTA and FQGTGA. Trimming took off 6 bases at V and 3 bases at J, with 24 bases between the two ends. The chain's CDR3 is CASSLGSLRVGANQPQHF. The CDR3 DNA reads TGTGCCAGCAGTTTAGGGAGTTTACGAGTAGGGGCCAATCAGCCCCAGCATTTT. Combining the CDR3 with reference TRBV7-3 and TRBJ1-5 gives the whole variable domain GAGVSQTPSNKVTEKGKYVELRCDPISGHTALYWYRQSLGQGPEFLIYFQGTGAADDSGLPNDRFFAVRPEGSVSTLKIQRTERGDSAVYLCASSLGSLRVGANQPQHFGDGTRLSIL.

This clone was seen a single time. The DNA for the CDR3 is TGTGCCACCAGCAGGGCCGGGGACCTTTACGAGCAGTACTTC. Protein: CATSRAGDLYEQYF. The chain employs TRBV15 and TRBJ2-7; TRBD1 or TRBD2 may be the D gene (5 bases each). V was trimmed by 3 bases and J by 4 bases, leaving 13 bases between them. Germline V gives CDR1 LNHNV, CDR2 YYDKDF (reference sequence). The CDR3 runs to 14 residues.

This clone appeared a few times. The gene calls are TRBV28 and TRBJ1-5; 7 nucleotides agree with TRBD1. The length of the CDR3 is 16 residues. V was clipped by 3 bases and J by 3 bases; unmatched bases: 8. Germline lookup yields CDR1 MDHEN and CDR2 SYDVKM. The CDR3 nucleotides read TGTGCCAGCAGTTTGAGACAGGGAACCCTCAATCAGCCCCAGCATTTT. Translation: CASSLRQGTLNQPQHF.

The chain combines TRBV25-1 with TRBJ1-1; 8 nucleotides agree with TRBD1. The V and J ends lost 2 bases and 1 base, in that order; junction bases with no gene match: 6. This CDR3 is built from 16 residues. CDR1 is MGHDK, CDR2 SYGVNS, per germline. The CDR3 spells CASSEPTGEGNTEAFF. The CDR3 coding sequence is TGTGCCAGCAGTGAACCGACAGGGGAGGGGAACACTGAAGCTTTCTTT.

In this sample, this clone turned up a few times. The V and J genes are TRBV19 and TRBJ2-6; D may be TRBD1 (6 bases). Trimming removed 4 bases from V and 2 bases from J, with 6 bases in between. CDR1 and CDR2 (germline): LNHDA, SQIVND (reference sequence). This CDR3 comprises 14 residues. Here the CDR3 DNA reads TGTGCCAGTAGTACAGGGGCTGGGGCCAACGTCCTGACTTTC. Protein: CASSTGAGANVLTF. The variable domain in full, with the rest retrieved from reference TRBV19 and TRBJ2-6, is DGGITQSPKYLFRKEGQNVTLSCEQNLNHDAMYWYRQDPGQGLRLIYYSQIVNDFQKGDIAEGYSVSREKKESFPLTVTSAQKNPTAFYLCASSTGAGANVLTFGAGSRLTVL.

The genes are TRBV10-3 and TRBJ1-4; D unresolved. Between the trimmed V and J ends, which lost 3 bases and 7 bases, there was a span of 15 bases. Looked up from germline, CDR1 is ENHRY and CDR2 is SYGVKD. The CDR3 has 15 amino acids. CDR3 sequence (DNA): TGTGCCATCAGTGATCGGGAGGCCCCGGGTGAAAAACTGTTTTTT. It is translated as CAISDREAPGEKLFF.

The rearrangement joins TRBV5-5 to TRBJ1-4, with D uncertain. Germline V gene sequence: CDR1 SGHKS, CDR2 YYEKEE (reference sequence). This CDR3 has 16 residues. V lost 2 bases, J lost 0 bases, and 11 bases lay in between. This CDR3 is CASSLGGPATNEKLFF. In DNA, the CDR3 is TGTGCCAGCAGCTTAGGAGGCCCTGCAACTAATGAAAAACTGTTTTTT.

The genes are TRBV28 and TRBJ2-7, with 12 bases matching TRBD2. The CDR3 runs 16 residues. Germline V gene data show CDR1 as MDHEN and CDR2 as SYDVKM. Losses at the gene ends were 5 bases for V and 3 bases for J; bases not matched to a gene: 8. The CDR3 DNA follows: TGTGCCAGCAGTCTCACCGGGACTAGCGGGCTCTACGAGCAGTACTTC. Protein product: CASSLTGTSGLYEQYF.

This clone was recorded once. The V and J genes are TRBV2 and TRBJ1-2; 7 nucleotides match TRBD1. Germline trimming cut 7 bases from V and 0 bases from J; bases unmatched to any gene: 8. The V gene's germline CDR1 is SNHLY and CDR2 FYNNEI. CDR3 length: 15 amino acids. This CDR3 reads CASNLGQVANYGYTF. The CDR3 nucleotides are TGTGCCAGCAACCTTGGACAGGTAGCTAACTATGGCTACACCTTC.

The gene calls are TRBV19 and TRBJ2-3; 11 positions agree with TRBD2. The germline gives CDR1 LNHDA, CDR2 SQIVND (reference sequence). The length of the CDR3 is 17 residues. Trimming removed 4 bases from V and 3 bases from J; junction bases left unmatched: 9. The CDR3 DNA follows: TGTGCCAGTAGTAAGACTAGCGGGACTGCAGTTACAGATACGCAGTATTTT. This translates into CASSKTSGTAVTDTQYF.

The J gene is TRBJ2-7, the V gene TRBV11-1; D ambiguous. The germline gives CDR1 SGHAT, CDR2 FQDESV (reference sequence). The CDR3 is made up of 13 amino acids. The V end was cut by 5 bases, the J end by 3 bases, with 11 bases between. The CDR3 DNA reads TGTGCCAGCAGCCCCCGAGGAAACTACGAGCAGTACTTC. Its translation: CASSPRGNYEQYF.

The rearrangement uses TRBV10-3 and TRBJ1-2, with no clear D. V lost 0 bases to trimming and J lost 4 bases, with 12 bases between them. The germline V gene has CDR1 ENHRY and CDR2 SYGVKD. There are 15 residues in the CDR3. CDR3 coding DNA: TGTGCCATCAGTGAGTCGGTAGGGATCAGCTATGGCTACACCTTC. It encodes CAISESVGISYGYTF.